This paragraph covers one TCR beta chain sequence. The antigen is not known. This entry belongs to a study of graft-versus-host responses after intestinal transplantation. The overall study: Each of the recipients got a multivisceral, liver-intestinal, or isolated intestinal transplant. General study findings and limits: GvH clones occurred in recipient marrow; some first appeared in ileum or blood. Early after transplant, HvG declines were associated with peak levels of circulating GvH clones.

Graft specimens yielded both intraepithelial and lamina propria lymphocytes. Using immunoSEQ multiplex PCR, the repertoire was profiled, and TCRdb retains in-frame clones only, with some absent. This sample has some 17,000 clones, with 82% found just once. There are 11 residues in the CDR3. Germline CDR1 is SQVTM and CDR2 is ANQGSEA. V was cut by 5 bases and J by 3 bases, with 8 bases left in between. The source material was ileum tissue, sampled 17 days after transplant. The chain links TRBV29-1 to TRBJ2-7; TRBD1 is a possible D gene (5 bases). The sequence derives from a human patient who received an intestinal transplant, so some T cells may come from the graft donor. Here the CDR3 DNA reads TGCAGCGTTACGACAGACTACGAGCAGTACTTC. Encoded protein: CSVTTDYEQYF.